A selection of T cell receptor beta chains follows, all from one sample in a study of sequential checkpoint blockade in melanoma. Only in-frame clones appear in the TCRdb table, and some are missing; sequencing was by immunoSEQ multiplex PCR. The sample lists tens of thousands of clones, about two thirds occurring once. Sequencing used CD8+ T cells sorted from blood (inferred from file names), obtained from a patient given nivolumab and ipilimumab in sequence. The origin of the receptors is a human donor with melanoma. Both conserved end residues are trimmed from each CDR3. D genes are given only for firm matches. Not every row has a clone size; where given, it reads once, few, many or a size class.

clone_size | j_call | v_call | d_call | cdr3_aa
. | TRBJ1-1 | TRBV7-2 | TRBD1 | ASSSKPVFGTVNTEAF
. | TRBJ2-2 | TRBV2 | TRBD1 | ASVGTVKDRGKLF
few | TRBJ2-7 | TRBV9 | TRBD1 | ASSEGTGDGYEQY
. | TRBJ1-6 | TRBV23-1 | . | ASSPRISPLH
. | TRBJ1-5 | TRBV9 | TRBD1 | ASSVGTGGNQPQH
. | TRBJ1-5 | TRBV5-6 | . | ASSLWAGISNQPQH
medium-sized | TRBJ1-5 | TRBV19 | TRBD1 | ASSTQGAQPQH
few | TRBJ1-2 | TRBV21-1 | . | ASSRQWMT
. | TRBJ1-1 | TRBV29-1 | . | SVERDTEAF
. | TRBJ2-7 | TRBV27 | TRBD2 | ASTPTSGGSYEQY
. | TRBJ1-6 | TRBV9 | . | ASSVEGVAYNSPLH
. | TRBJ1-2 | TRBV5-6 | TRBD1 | ASSQRGQENYGYT
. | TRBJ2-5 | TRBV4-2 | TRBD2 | ASSQGGTRWGTQY
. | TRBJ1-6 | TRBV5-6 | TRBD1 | ASSFGTGGSSLH
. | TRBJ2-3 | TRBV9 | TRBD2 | ASSVDGRGASDTQY
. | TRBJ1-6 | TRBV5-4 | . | ASTPLESPPLH
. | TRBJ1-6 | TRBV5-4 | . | ASSLAPSGAPLH
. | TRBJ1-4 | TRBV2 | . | ASSESVLNEKLF